This T cell receptor beta chain was captured in a study of a mutant IDH1 vaccine in newly diagnosed glioma. Time point denoted: week 35, safety follow-up. Topical imiquimod accompanied each vaccine dose, which consisted of 300 ug of mutant IDH1 20-mer peptide. Vaccination of patients was performed eight times, in weeks 1, 3, 5, 7, 11, 15, 19 and 23. CDR3 length: 16 residues. The V end was cut by 2 bases, the J end by 3 bases, with 16 bases between. Germline CDR1 and CDR2: MNHEY and SVGAGI. Clones were sequenced by immunoSEQ multiplex PCR, and TCRdb holds only the in-frame ones, with some missing. The sample includes 45,000 to 55,000 clones, 76% seen only once; the top ten take 10% to 15%. Worth noting for this clone: Antigen specificity is unknown.

This chain joins TRBV6-5 and TRBJ1-2; weak D call: TRBD1 (5 bases). The clonotype originates from a man between 40 and 49 years old with glioma. The sequencing used PBMCs, collected from a glioma patient whose treatment included an IDH1 peptide vaccine. The CDR3 loop reads CASSYGVGGADYGYTF. The CDR3 DNA sequence: TGTGCCAGCAGTTACGGGGTCGGGGGTGCGGACTATGGCTACACCTTC.